The 30 T cell receptor beta chains in this list originate from one sample, sequenced in a study of T cell responses to AZD1222 COVID-19 vaccine. Only in-frame clones appear in the TCRdb table, and some are missing; sequencing was by immunoSEQ multiplex PCR. The sample contains 100,000 to 150,000 clones, around 91% of which appear only once. This specimen consisted of peripheral blood, obtained on day 0 of MenACWY control vaccination. The receptor set was obtained from an adult in good health.

This sequence joins TRBV6-4 and TRBJ1-1; no firm D call. The length of the CDR3 is 13 residues. V was cut by 0 bases and J by 9 bases, with 11 bases left in between. CDR1 and CDR2 (germline): MRHNA, SNTAGT. The chain's CDR3 is CASSDSRQSKAFF. The CDR3 DNA reads as TGTGCCAGCAGTGACTCTCGACAAAGCAAAGCTTTCTTT.

The CDR3: CASSLGSDTQYF. CDR3 sequence (DNA): TGTGCCAGCAGCTTGGGCTCAGATACGCAGTATTTT. The rearrangement joins TRBV5-6 to TRBJ2-3; D is unresolved. Deletions cut 0 bases from V and 4 bases from J, with 3 bases between. The CDR3 is made up of 12 amino acids. The germline CDR1 and CDR2 sequences are SGHDT and YYEEEE.

V usage is TRBV25-1 and J usage is TRBJ1-4; 11 bases are a match to TRBD1. V lost 2 bases, J lost 8 bases, and 7 bases stayed unmatched. The CDR3 runs to 16 residues. Looked up from germline, CDR1 is MGHDK and CDR2 is SYGVNS. The CDR3 DNA follows: TGTGCCAGCAGTGAACAAGGGACAGGGGGAGGGGAAAAACTGTTTTTT. The encoded protein is CASSEQGTGGGEKLFF.

The rearrangement links TRBV6-6 to TRBJ2-7, with D hard to call. Germline V CDR1 and CDR2: MNHNY, SVGAGI (reference sequence). The CDR3 is made up of 14 amino acids. V was shortened by 0 bases and J by 2 bases, with 8 bases between the two germline ends. The CDR3 bases are TGTGCCAGCAGTTACTCGTCAAGACCCTACGAGCAGTACTTC. It codes for CASSYSSRPYEQYF.

The chain employs TRBV18 and TRBJ1-1; 10 bases agree with TRBD1. The CDR3 is 17 residues long. V was pared by 2 bases and J by 3 bases, with 9 bases of the junction left unmatched. Germline-derived CDR1 and CDR2 are KGHSH and LQKENI. The chain's CDR3 is CASSPKRDRGRDTEAFF. CDR3 sequence (DNA): TGTGCCAGCTCACCAAAGAGAGACAGGGGGCGGGACACTGAAGCTTTCTTT.

The chain links TRBV7-2 to TRBJ2-7; D is uncertain. This CDR3 is 15 amino acids long. The V and J ends lost 1 base and 4 bases respectively, with 14 bases between them. The germline CDR1 and CDR2 sequences are SGHTA and FQGNSA. The CDR3 DNA sequence: TGTGCCAGCAGCTTAGAGCCCCGAGGCATTTACGAGCAGTACTTC. It yields the protein CASSLEPRGIYEQYF.

The rearrangement joins TRBV28 to TRBJ2-2; 7 nucleotides match TRBD1. The CDR3 runs 15 residues. The germline V gene encodes CDR1 MDHEN and CDR2 SYDVKM. V gave up 7 bases and J gave up 1 base; unmatched junction bases: 6. CDR3 protein: CASITGTENTGELFF. CDR3 coding DNA: TGTGCCAGCATTACCGGGACAGAGAACACCGGGGAGCTGTTTTTT.

The V and J genes are TRBV2 and TRBJ2-1; 9 bases agree with TRBD1. The CDR3 covers 14 residues. The ends lost 8 bases at V and 8 bases at J; junction bases unmatched: 10. The germline V gene has CDR1 SNHLY and CDR2 FYNNEI. CDR3 bases: TGTGCCAGCTCCTACGGGACAGGGTGGGATGAGCAGTTCTTC. This encodes CASSYGTGWDEQFF.

This chain connects TRBV2 to TRBJ1-1, with 9 bases lining up with TRBD1. The CDR3 contains 15 residues. The germline CDR1 and CDR2 sequences are SNHLY and FYNNEI. The J segment lost 1 base and the V segment lost 6 bases, leaving 6 bases of the junction unmatched. Written as DNA, the CDR3 is TGTGCCAGCAGACTGGAGGGACAGGGGAACACTGAAGCTTTCTTT. Its protein is CASRLEGQGNTEAFF.

This chain links TRBV14 with TRBJ2-1; D uncertain. This CDR3 has 19 amino acids. CDR1 SGHDN and CDR2 FVKESK come from the germline V gene. With 0 bases removed from V and 6 bases from J, the gap between germline ends came to 24 bases. CDR3 residues: CASSQDRAPRLQWGNEQFF. CDR3 nucleotides: TGTGCCAGCAGCCAAGATCGCGCCCCCCGACTTCAATGGGGCAATGAGCAGTTCTTC. Full variable domain (rest looked up from reference TRBV14 and TRBJ2-1): EAGVTQFPSHSVIEKGQTVTLRCDPISGHDNLYWYRRVMGKEIKFLLHFVKESKQDESGMPNNRFLAERTGGTYSTLKVQPAELEDSGVYFCASSQDRAPRLQWGNEQFFGPGTRLTVL.

The CDR3 DNA sequence: TGCAGTGCTAGTGTCCTCAGGGCGGTCATGAACACTGAAGCTTTCTTT. As protein: CSASVLRAVMNTEAFF. This sequence joins TRBV20-1 and TRBJ1-1; D perhaps matches TRBD1 (5 bases). V dropped 3 bases and J dropped 0 bases, with 17 bases sitting between them. This CDR3 region has 16 residues. CDR1 and CDR2 from the germline V gene are DFQATT and SNEGSKA (reference sequence).

The CDR3 DNA sequence: TGCGCCAGCAGCAAAGTTCAGCAGGGGAACACTGAAGCTTTCTTT. Protein: CASSKVQQGNTEAFF. V gene TRBV4-1 combines with J gene TRBJ1-1; a possible D gene is TRBD1 (5 bases). V dropped 5 bases and J dropped 1 base, with 14 bases sitting between them. CDR1 MGHRA and CDR2 YSYEKL come from the germline V gene. This CDR3 contains 15 residues.

The gene calls are TRBV4-3 and TRBJ2-2; D assignment may be TRBD1 or TRBD2 (5 bases each). V lost 1 base and J lost 3, with 6 bases in between. Germline V gene lookup returns CDR1 LGHNA and CDR2 YSLEER. This CDR3 spans 14 amino acids. The CDR3 nucleotides read TGCGCCAGCAGCCAAGGGGGGTACACCGGGGAGCTGTTTTTT. It codes for CASSQGGYTGELFF.

J is TRBJ2-2 and V is TRBV6-5; the D gene could be TRBD1 or TRBD2 (6 bases each). The germline V gene has CDR1 MNHEY and CDR2 SVGAGI. Trimming took 4 bases from V and 9 from J, leaving 9 bases between them. The CDR3 has 12 amino acids. The CDR3, as DNA: TGTGCCAGCAGTTGGGGGGCACGGGAGCTGTTTTTT. Translation: CASSWGARELFF.

This clone was seen once. This chain connects TRBV28 to TRBJ2-1; the D gene is possibly TRBD2 (6 bases). CDR1 is MDHEN and CDR2 is SYDVKM in the germline V gene. The CDR3 extends over 16 amino acids. V lost 4 bases, J lost 1 base, and 14 bases lay in between. CDR3 in amino acids: CASSSKLAGSYNEQFF. Here the CDR3 DNA reads TGTGCCAGCAGTTCAAAACTAGCAGGGTCCTACAATGAGCAGTTCTTC.

The chain uses TRBV5-1 and TRBJ2-5, with a possible D match to TRBD2 (6 bases). Germline CDR1 is SGHRS and CDR2 is YFSETQ. V lost 0 bases and J 5 bases, leaving 14 bases between the germline ends. There are 15 residues in the CDR3. For the CDR3, the DNA is TGCGCCAGCAGCTTGGCCTTGGAGGGAAGGGAGACCCAGTACTTC. It is translated as CASSLALEGRETQYF.

A remark on this clone: One end of the junction varies from germline; a read error may be responsible. CDR3 sequence: CASTPIDRGPLNF. Here the CDR3 DNA reads TGTGCCAGCACCCCGATCGACAGGGGGCCTTTAAACTTC. The V call is TRBV6-6, the J call TRBJ2-5; 10 bases are shared with TRBD1. Germline CDR1 MNHNY, CDR2 SVGAGI (reference sequence). The CDR3 is 13 residues long.

The rearrangement joins TRBV6-5 to TRBJ2-2; possible D gene TRBD1, 5 bases. Trimming pared 2 bases from V and 0 bases from J, leaving 10 bases between. The CDR3 is 16 residues long. Per the germline V gene, CDR1 is MNHEY and CDR2 is SVGAGI. DNA of the CDR3: TGTGCCAGCAGTTACACCAGGGTAACGAACACCGGGGAGCTGTTTTTT. Translation: CASSYTRVTNTGELFF.

The chain carries TRBV3-1 (or the pseudogene TRBV3-2) and TRBJ2-7; D is unclear. The CDR3 covers 12 residues. Germline CDR1 reads LGHDT; CDR2 reads YNNKEL (reference sequence). Trimming took 4 bases from V and 0 from J, leaving 4 bases between them. CDR3 residues: CASSRSSYEQYF. The CDR3 DNA follows: TGTGCCAGCAGCCGGAGCTCCTACGAGCAGTACTTC.

The V gene is TRBV11-3, the J gene TRBJ2-3; 7 bases align to TRBD1. The CDR3 contains 15 residues. V lost 5 bases, J lost 2 bases, and 7 bases stayed unmatched. The germline V gene encodes CDR1 SGHNT and CDR2 YENEEA. For the CDR3, the DNA is TGTGCCAGCAGCATGAGGGGGCGCCCCACAGATACGCAGTATTTT. The encoded protein is CASSMRGRPTDTQYF. Filled out from reference TRBV11-3 and TRBJ2-3, the complete variable domain reads EAGVVQSPRYKIIEKKQPVAFWCNPISGHNTLYWYLQNLGQGPELLIRYENEEAVDDSQLPKDRFSAERLKGVDSTLKIQPAELGDSAVYLCASSMRGRPTDTQYFGPGTRLTVL.

This chain uses TRBV28 with TRBJ1-4; D uncertain. CDR3 length: 16 amino acids. CDR1 MDHEN and CDR2 SYDVKM come from the germline V gene. Trimming stripped 5 bases from V and 7 bases from J, with 20 bases between. Here the CDR3 DNA reads TGTGCCAGCAGTCCTCCTCCCCACGCGCCGGGTGAAAAACTGTTTTTT. Its protein product is CASSPPPHAPGEKLFF. The full variable domain, in which reference TRBV28 and TRBJ1-4 provide the parts outside the CDR3, is DVKVTQSSRYLVKRTGEKVFLECVQDMDHENMFWYRQDPGLGLRLIYFSYDVKMKEKGDIPEGYSVSREKKERFSLILESASTNQTSMYLCASSPPPHAPGEKLFFGSGTQLSVL.

The rearrangement uses TRBV27 and TRBJ1-5; no reliable D call. The CDR3 has 11 residues. CDR1 MNHEY and CDR2 SMNVEV come from the germline V gene (reference sequence). V shed 2 bases and J shed 4 bases, with 0 bases lying between them. The CDR3 loop is CASSLNQPQHF. In nucleotides, the CDR3 is TGTGCCAGCAGTTTAAATCAGCCCCAGCATTTT.

V is TRBV6-5 and J is TRBJ2-7, with 10 positions matching TRBD2. The germline gives CDR1 MNHEY, CDR2 SVGAGI. The CDR3 length is 15 residues. V dropped 4 bases and J dropped 7; count of bases not matched to a gene: 10. This chain's CDR3 is CASSLIAGGLWEQYF. The CDR3 DNA follows: TGTGCCAGCAGTTTAATAGCGGGAGGCCTTTGGGAGCAGTACTTC.

V and J are TRBV14 and TRBJ2-7, with D hard to call. V was shortened by 0 bases and J by 5 bases, with 17 bases between the two germline ends. From germline, CDR1 is SGHDN and CDR2 FVKESK. This CDR3 has 16 residues. DNA of the CDR3: TGTGCCAGCAGCCAAGATCACCGCCCAGGAGAGGACGAGCAGTACTTC. It encodes CASSQDHRPGEDEQYF. The full variable domain, with the rest looked up from reference TRBV14 and TRBJ2-7, is EAGVTQFPSHSVIEKGQTVTLRCDPISGHDNLYWYRRVMGKEIKFLLHFVKESKQDESGMPNNRFLAERTGGTYSTLKVQPAELEDSGVYFCASSQDHRPGEDEQYFGPGTRLTVT.

The chain employs TRBV7-9 and TRBJ2-1, with TRBD1 identical over 8 bases. The V gene end was trimmed by 0 bases and the J gene end by 5 bases; junction bases not matched to a gene: 6. The CDR3 covers 16 residues. Germline V CDR1 and CDR2: SEHNR, FQNEAQ (reference sequence). The CDR3: CASSLARTGSHNEQFF. CDR3 DNA sequence: TGTGCCAGCAGCTTAGCGAGGACAGGGTCCCACAATGAGCAGTTCTTC.

The chain couples TRBV7-3 to TRBJ2-1; 11 bases align to TRBD1. This CDR3 spans 13 amino acids. Germline CDR1 SGHTA, CDR2 FQGTGA. Germline trimming cut 0 bases from V and 13 bases from J; bases unmatched to any gene: 2. This CDR3 reads CASSLTGTGGQFF. The CDR3 coding sequence is TGTGCCAGCAGCTTAACGGGGACAGGGGGACAGTTCTTC.

This clone was found once. The chain has TRBV18 and TRBJ2-3, with 8 bases lining up with TRBD1. Germline V gives CDR1 KGHSH, CDR2 LQKENI. With V trimmed by 3 bases and J by 0 bases, 2 bases remained unmatched. There are 15 residues in the CDR3. The CDR3 loop is CASSPYRGSTDTQYF. As DNA, the CDR3 is TGTGCCAGCTCACCGTACAGGGGGAGCACAGATACGCAGTATTTT.

In DNA form, the CDR3 reads TGTGCCAGCAGCCGGGACGGTACTGAAGCTTTCTTT. Its protein product is CASSRDGTEAFF. The genes are TRBV3-1 (or the pseudogene TRBV3-2) and TRBJ1-1; D possibly corresponds to TRBD1 (5 bases). Germline V gives CDR1 LGHDT, CDR2 YNNKEL (reference sequence). V dropped 4 bases and J dropped 5 bases, with 8 bases sitting between them. The CDR3 has 12 residues.

The rearrangement joins TRBV19 to TRBJ2-7, with D possibly being TRBD1 (5 bases). There are 11 residues in the CDR3. Trimming took off 5 bases at V and 7 bases at J, with 9 bases between the two ends. Germline lookup yields CDR1 LNHDA and CDR2 SQIVND (reference sequence). CDR3 protein: CASSPGSEQYF. The CDR3 DNA reads TGTGCCAGTAGTCCAGGGTCTGAGCAGTACTTC.

J is TRBJ1-6 and V is TRBV28, with D hard to call. The CDR3 length is 14 residues. The V end lost 3 bases, the J end lost 7 bases, and 10 bases lay between the germline ends. Germline CDR1 MDHEN, CDR2 SYDVKM. The CDR3 DNA follows: TGTGCCAGCAGTTTCGGGGATTTCAATTCACCCCTCCACTTT. Its translation: CASSFGDFNSPLHF. Using reference TRBV28 and TRBJ1-6 for the parts outside the CDR3, the full variable domain is DVKVTQSSRYLVKRTGEKVFLECVQDMDHENMFWYRQDPGLGLRLIYFSYDVKMKEKGDIPEGYSVSREKKERFSLILESASTNQTSMYLCASSFGDFNSPLHFGNGTRLTVT.